The clone carrying this T cell receptor beta chain was found a few times. Its target is not known. Germline assignment: CDR1 SGHRS and CDR2 YFSETQ. V was shortened by 0 bases and J by 1 base, with 6 bases between the two germline ends. The CDR3 loop spans 14 amino acids. This record belongs to a study of cytomegalovirus exposure and HLA in healthy donors. There were likely unrecorded immune exposures, though donors were nominally healthy when sampled. With 60 Vbeta and 13 Jbeta primers, the PCR was carried out. As originally analysed: An analysis performed later counted 73 million or so unique TCR beta chains (roughly 11 million of them shared). Only in-frame clones appear in the TCRdb table, and some are missing; sequencing was by immunoSEQ multiplex PCR. V, J and clone size are those of that table, while D and trimming were read from the DNA. The sample lists 90,000 to 110,000 clones; roughly 15% were seen once.

Points from the study as a whole: 87-base-pair reads could not separate some V segments, including TRBV6-2 and TRBV6-3. When the data were analyzed later, several of the most significant clusters appeared to be linked to common viral pathogens.

This TCR was sampled from a female donor in good health and CMV-seronegative. Sequencing was carried out using PBMCs. The V call is TRBV5-1, the J call TRBJ2-3; no definite D call. CDR3 region: CASSLGGRTDTQYF. The DNA for the CDR3 is TGCGCCAGCAGCTTGGGAGGTCGCACAGATACGCAGTATTTT. Full variable domain (missing parts from reference TRBV5-1 and TRBJ2-3): KAGVTQTPRYLIKTRGQQVTLSCSPISGHRSVSWYQQTPGQGLQFLFEYFSETQRNKGNFPGRFSGRQFSNSRSEMNVSTLELGDSALYLCASSLGGRTDTQYFGPGTRLTVL.